Sequencing of this T cell receptor beta chain was carried out in a study of blood T cell repertoires in COVID-19 (dated by TCRdb to 2019 to 2021). For the study in its entirety: The collaborator samples originated in the United States, Italy and Spain and spanned the acute and convalescent phases of COVID-19. Subjects who had been exposed to COVID-19, were actively infected with it, or had recovered from it provided the deeply sampled blood TCRbeta repertoires that made up the dataset. Sample metadata almost always included a de-identified subject ID, COVID-19 status, age in years and sex. The repertoires were released in a freely available public database intended as a resource for research on the immune response to SARS-CoV-2. Where available, HLA class I and class II types were obtained from metadata supplied by the sample provider rather than from assay-based typing. The material from the prospective study consisted of cDNA or gDNA derived from T cells, B-cell-depleted T cells, or PBMCs. Samples were obtained from the ongoing ImmuneRACE study (first 160 participants) and from some 1,200 subjects provided by 6 global collaborators. Study-level results and caveats: The amount of clinical and demographic metadata varied by source and participant and was provided uncurated.

The immunoSEQ Assay, a bias-controlled multiplex PCR, was used to amplify TCRbeta CDR3 regions from genomic DNA. The original pipeline was this. Nucleated cell counts per sample were estimated from amplification of reference gene primers within the assay. Sequence reads were collapsed and filtered to measure the absolute abundance of every unique TCRbeta CDR3 rearrangement. Productive Simpson clonality was computed per sample as the square root of Simpson's diversity index over productive rearrangements. TCRdb took over this immuneACCESS table, retaining in-frame rearrangements with V and J assigned. Such tables are incomplete; in checked studies, under half of the missing clones stem from an unresolved V gene, and the remainder is unexplained. V and J calls and clone size are given by that table; D and trimming were obtained from the DNA. The sample table lists under 350,000 clones, around 85% of them with a count of one. Around 4.5% of the sample belongs to the ten largest clones.

The germline V and J ends show losses of 1 base and 7 bases respectively, and no gene match explains 4 bases of the junction. The germline V gene (reference sequence) gives CDR1 as SEHNR and CDR2 as FQNEAQ. Inclusive of the bounding cysteine and phenylalanine, the CDR3 is 14 residues long. The sequence is cut down to CDR3 DNA, 42 bases in frame from base 1. This clone was recorded once. Its antigen remains unidentified. Per-base quality was not reported, and no clone a single base away is much larger than it. In the prospective study, participants were roughly 18 to 100 years old, resided in 24 geographic areas of the United States, and were enrolled through a virtual design. Cohort assignment in the prospective study relied on participant-reported clinical history from a screening survey and a study questionnaire. Each participant in the prospective study had whole blood, serum and a nasopharyngeal or oropharyngeal swab collected by mobile phlebotomists. Prospective study participants could optionally give additional blood draws and questionnaires over a 2-month period. Before DNA extraction, prospective study blood samples were shipped either frozen or at room temperature.

Recombination linked TRBV7-9 to TRBJ2-7; 10 of the junction bases match TRBD1. The sequence was collected from a woman between 40 and 55 years old with acute COVID-19. The sequenced material came from PBMCs or T cells enriched from blood (not recorded which). The nucleotide sequence is TGTGCCAGCAGCTTAGGGGACAGGGGTGTTGAGCAGTACTTC. This yields the protein CASSLGDRGVEQYF.